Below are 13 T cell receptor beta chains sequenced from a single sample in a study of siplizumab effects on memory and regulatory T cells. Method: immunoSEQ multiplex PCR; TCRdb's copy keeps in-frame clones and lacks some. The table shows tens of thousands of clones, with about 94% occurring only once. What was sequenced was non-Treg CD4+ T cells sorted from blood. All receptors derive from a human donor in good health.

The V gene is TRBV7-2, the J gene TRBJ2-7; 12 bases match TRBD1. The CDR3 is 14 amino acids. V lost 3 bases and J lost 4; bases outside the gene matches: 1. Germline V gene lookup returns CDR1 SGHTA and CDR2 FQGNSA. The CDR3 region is CASSLGQGAYEQYF. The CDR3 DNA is TGTGCCAGCAGCTTGGGACAGGGGGCGTACGAGCAGTACTTC.

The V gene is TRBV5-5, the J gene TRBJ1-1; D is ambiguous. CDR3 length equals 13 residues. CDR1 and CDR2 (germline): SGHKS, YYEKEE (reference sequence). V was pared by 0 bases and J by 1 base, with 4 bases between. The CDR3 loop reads CASSLAKNTEAFF. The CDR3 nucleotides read TGTGCCAGCAGCTTGGCCAAGAACACTGAAGCTTTCTTT.

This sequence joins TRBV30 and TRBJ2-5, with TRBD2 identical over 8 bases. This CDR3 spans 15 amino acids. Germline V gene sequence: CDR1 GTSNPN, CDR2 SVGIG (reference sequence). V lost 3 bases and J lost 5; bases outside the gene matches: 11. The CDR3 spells CAWRPVGGGFETQYF. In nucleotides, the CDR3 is TGTGCCTGGAGGCCCGTCGGGGGGGGCTTTGAGACCCAGTACTTC.

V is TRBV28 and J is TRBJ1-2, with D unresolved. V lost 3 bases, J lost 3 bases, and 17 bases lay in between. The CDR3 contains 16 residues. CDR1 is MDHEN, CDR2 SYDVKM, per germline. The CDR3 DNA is TGTGCCAGCAGTTTGGGGAGCTCCAGCCTGGACTATGGCTACACCTTC. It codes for CASSLGSSSLDYGYTF.

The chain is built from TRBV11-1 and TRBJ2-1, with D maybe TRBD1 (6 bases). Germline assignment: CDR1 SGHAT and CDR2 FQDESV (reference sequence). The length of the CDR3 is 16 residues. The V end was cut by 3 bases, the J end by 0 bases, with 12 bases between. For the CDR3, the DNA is TGTGCCAGCAGCTTGGGGGCCCTGAGCTCCTACAATGAGCAGTTCTTC. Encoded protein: CASSLGALSSYNEQFF.

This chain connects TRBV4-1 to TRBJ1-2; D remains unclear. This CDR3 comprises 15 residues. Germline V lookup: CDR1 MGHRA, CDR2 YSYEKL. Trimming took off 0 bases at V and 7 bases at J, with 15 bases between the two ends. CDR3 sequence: CASSQDVPKPFGYTF. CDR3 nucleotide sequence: TGCGCCAGCAGCCAAGATGTCCCTAAGCCCTTTGGCTACACCTTC.

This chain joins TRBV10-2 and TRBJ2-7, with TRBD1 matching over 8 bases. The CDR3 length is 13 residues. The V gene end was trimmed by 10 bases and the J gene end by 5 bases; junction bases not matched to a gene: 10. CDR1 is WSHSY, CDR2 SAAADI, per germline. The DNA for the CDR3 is TGCGCCACTCGACTGACAGGGGTCCACGAGCAGTACTTC. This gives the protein CATRLTGVHEQYF.

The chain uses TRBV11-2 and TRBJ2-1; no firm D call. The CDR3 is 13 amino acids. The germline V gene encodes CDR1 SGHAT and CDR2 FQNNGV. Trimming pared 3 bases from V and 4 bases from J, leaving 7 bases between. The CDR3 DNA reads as TGTGCCAGCAGCTTCGCCGGATACAATGAGCAGTTCTTC. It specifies CASSFAGYNEQFF.

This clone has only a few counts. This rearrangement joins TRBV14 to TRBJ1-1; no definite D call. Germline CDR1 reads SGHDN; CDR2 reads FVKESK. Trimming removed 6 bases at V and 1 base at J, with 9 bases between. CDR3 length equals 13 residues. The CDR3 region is CASSRTPNTEAFF. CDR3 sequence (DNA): TGTGCCAGCAGTAGAACTCCGAACACTGAAGCTTTCTTT. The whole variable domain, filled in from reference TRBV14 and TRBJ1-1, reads EAGVTQFPSHSVIEKGQTVTLRCDPISGHDNLYWYRRVMGKEIKFLLHFVKESKQDESGMPNNRFLAERTGGTYSTLKVQPAELEDSGVYFCASSRTPNTEAFFGQGTRLTVV.

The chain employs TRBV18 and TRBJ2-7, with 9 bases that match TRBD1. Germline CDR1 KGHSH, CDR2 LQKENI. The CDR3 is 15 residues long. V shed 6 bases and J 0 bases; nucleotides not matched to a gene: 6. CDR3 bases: TGTGCCAGCTCTATCGGACAGGGGAGCTCCTACGAGCAGTACTTC. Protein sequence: CASSIGQGSSYEQYF.

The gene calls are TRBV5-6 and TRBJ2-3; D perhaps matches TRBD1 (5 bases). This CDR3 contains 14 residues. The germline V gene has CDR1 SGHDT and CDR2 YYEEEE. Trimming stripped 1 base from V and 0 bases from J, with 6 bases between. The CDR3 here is CASSLPGSTDTQYF. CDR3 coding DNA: TGTGCCAGCAGCTTGCCAGGGAGCACAGATACGCAGTATTTT.

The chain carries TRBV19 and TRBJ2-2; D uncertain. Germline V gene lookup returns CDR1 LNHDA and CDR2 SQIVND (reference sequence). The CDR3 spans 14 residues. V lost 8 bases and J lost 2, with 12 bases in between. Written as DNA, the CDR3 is TGTGCCAGTTCAGAGACACCAAACACCGGGGAGCTGTTTTTT. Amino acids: CASSETPNTGELFF.

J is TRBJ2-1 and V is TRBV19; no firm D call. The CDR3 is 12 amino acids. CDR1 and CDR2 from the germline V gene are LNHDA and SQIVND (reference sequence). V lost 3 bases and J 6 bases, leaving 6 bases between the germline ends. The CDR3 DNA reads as TGTGCCAGTAGTATTAGGCCCAATGAGCAGTTCTTC. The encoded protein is CASSIRPNEQFF. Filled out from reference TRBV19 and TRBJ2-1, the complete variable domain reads DGGITQSPKYLFRKEGQNVTLSCEQNLNHDAMYWYRQDPGQGLRLIYYSQIVNDFQKGDIAEGYSVSREKKESFPLTVTSAQKNPTAFYLCASSIRPNEQFFGPGTRLTVL.